This T cell receptor (beta chain) derives from a study of post-analysis software for immune sequencing data. This clonotype was seen only a few times. Its antigen is still unknown. CDR1 is SGHTA and CDR2 is FQGNSA in the germline V gene. Losses at the gene ends were 1 base for V and 1 base for J; bases not matched to a gene: 5. This CDR3 has 18 amino acids. Whole-study findings and limits: Among four to six TRBV segments more frequent in patients than controls were TRBV5-6, TRBV5-1 and TRBV20-1.

Libraries were made from TCR beta cDNA, and they carried unique molecular identifiers. TCRdb re-analysed the PCR reads in MiXCR, keeping a single row per CDR3 protein. This table holds about 260,000 distinct CDR3 sequences, 30% to 45% found once. This TCR came from a girl aged 5-17 years with multiple sclerosis. The rearrangement links TRBV7-2 to TRBJ2-1; 12 nucleotides match TRBD2. Sequencing was done on a sample of blood. CDR3 DNA sequence: TGTGCCAGCAGCTTAGGGTTGCTAGCGGGAGGGTCCTACAATGAGCAGTTCTTC. The encoded protein is CASSLGLLAGGSYNEQFF.